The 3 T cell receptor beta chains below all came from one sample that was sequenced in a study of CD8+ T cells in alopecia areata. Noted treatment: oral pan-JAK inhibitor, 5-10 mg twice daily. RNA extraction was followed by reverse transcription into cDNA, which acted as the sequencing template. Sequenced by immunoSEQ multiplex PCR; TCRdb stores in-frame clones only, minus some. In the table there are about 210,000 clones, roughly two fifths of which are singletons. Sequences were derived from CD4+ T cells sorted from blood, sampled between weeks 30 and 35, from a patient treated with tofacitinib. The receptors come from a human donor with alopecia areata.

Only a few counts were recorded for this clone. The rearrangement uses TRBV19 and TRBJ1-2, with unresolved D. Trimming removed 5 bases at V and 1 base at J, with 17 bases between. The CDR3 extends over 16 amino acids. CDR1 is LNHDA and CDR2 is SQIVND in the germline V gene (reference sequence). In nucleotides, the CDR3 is TGTGCCAGTAGTCAACTGACGGCTCAACGTAACTATGGCTACACCTTC. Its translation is CASSQLTAQRNYGYTF.

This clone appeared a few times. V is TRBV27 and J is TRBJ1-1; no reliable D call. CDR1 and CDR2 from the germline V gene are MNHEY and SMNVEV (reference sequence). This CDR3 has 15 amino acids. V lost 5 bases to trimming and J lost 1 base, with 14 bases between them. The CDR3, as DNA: TGTGCCAGCAGTCTTTTCGGCTCGAGGAACACTGAAGCTTTCTTT. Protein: CASSLFGSRNTEAFF.

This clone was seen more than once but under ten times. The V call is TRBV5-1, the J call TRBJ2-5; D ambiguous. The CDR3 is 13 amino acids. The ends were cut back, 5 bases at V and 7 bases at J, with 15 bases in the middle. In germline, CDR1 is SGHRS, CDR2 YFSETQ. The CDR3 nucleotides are TGCGCCAGCAGAGCTGAGCCTGCCGTGACCCAGTACTTC. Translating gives CASRAEPAVTQYF.